The subject of this entry is one TCR beta chain. The antigen is unknown. Using its own MiXCR run on the reads, TCRdb lists one record per CDR3 protein. There are some 940,000 distinct CDR3 sequences in the sample; less than 35% occur only once, and over 12% lies in the top ten. These data belong to a study of T cell repertoires in cytomegalovirus infection. Turning to the study itself: Researchers turned to recently identified HLA-C-restricted CMV epitopes as well as well-studied HLA-B-restricted ones. A matching HLA type, together with CMV infection, was signaled by public TCR beta signatures. Study-wide results and limits: It was HLA-C-restricted CMV-specific TCR beta clonotypes that dominated the response ex vivo.

Germline values: CDR1 SGHDT, CDR2 YYEEEE. This CDR3 has 14 residues. Germline trimming cut 5 bases from V and 8 bases from J; bases unmatched to any gene: 11. The TCR originated in a human donor in good health (CMV status not recorded). Some clones in this sample may be carry-over from other donors' samples. Specimen: cultured CD8+ T cells from PBMCs, collected from culture after CMV antigen stimulation. V gene TRBV5-6 combines with J gene TRBJ1-2; 8 bases match TRBD1. CDR3 sequence: CASRDGTGLRGYTF. The CDR3 bases are TGTGCCAGCAGGGATGGGACAGGCCTACGGGGCTACACCTTC.